These T cell receptor beta chains were read from a single sample in a study of cytomegalovirus exposure and HLA in healthy donors. The method was immunoSEQ multiplex PCR; TCRdb's version includes in-frame clones alone and lacks a portion of them. The table lists about 180,000 clones, around 85% of them singletons. The source material was PBMCs. These receptors came from a man aged 18 to 30 in good health and CMV-seropositive. Both conserved end residues are part of each CDR3. Each record gives: V gene, CDR3 protein.

v_call: TRBV5-6
cdr3_aa: CASSFEAGELFF

v_call: TRBV15
cdr3_aa: CATRGGLNEKLFF

v_call: TRBV30
cdr3_aa: CAWSRDADEQYF

v_call: TRBV5-1
cdr3_aa: CASSRDEGSGELFF

v_call: TRBV6-5
cdr3_aa: CASSYFRDTGELFF

v_call: TRBV10-3
cdr3_aa: CAISEGASSKANTEAFF

v_call: TRBV27
cdr3_aa: CASSPGDRVNEKLFF

v_call: TRBV5-6
cdr3_aa: CASSSGPITGTLSYEQYF

v_call: TRBV7-6
cdr3_aa: CASSSTGGGKVRYGYTF

v_call: TRBV12-5
cdr3_aa: CASAGQGGEKLFF

v_call: TRBV9
cdr3_aa: CASSVAGTGGREQYF